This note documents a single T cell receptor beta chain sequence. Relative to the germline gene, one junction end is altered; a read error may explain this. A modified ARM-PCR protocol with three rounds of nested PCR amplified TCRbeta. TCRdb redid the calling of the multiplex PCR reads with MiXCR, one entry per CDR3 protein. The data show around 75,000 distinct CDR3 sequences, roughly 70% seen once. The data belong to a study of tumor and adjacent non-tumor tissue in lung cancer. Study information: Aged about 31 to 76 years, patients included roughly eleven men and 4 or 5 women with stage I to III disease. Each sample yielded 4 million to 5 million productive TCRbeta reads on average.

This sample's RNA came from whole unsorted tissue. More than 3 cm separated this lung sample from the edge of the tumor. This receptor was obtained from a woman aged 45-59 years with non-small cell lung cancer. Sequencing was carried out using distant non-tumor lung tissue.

The CDR3 reads CASSEASGGTYSEQFF. CDR3 nucleotides: TGCGCCAGCAGTGAGGCTAGCGGGGGGACCTACAGTGAGCAGTTCTTC. This chain uses TRBV4-3 with TRBJ2-1; 11 nucleotides line up with TRBD2. The CDR3 covers 16 residues. Germline V gives CDR1 LGHNA, CDR2 YSLEER.